The clone carrying this TCR beta chain was detected a few times. Its antigen remains unknown. This sample is drawn from a study of cytomegalovirus exposure and HLA in healthy donors. The study, taken as a whole, reports: In an earlier analysis, productive rearrangement rates for most beta V segments clustered near 87% or 30%. Analysis was carried out at a later point, and it linked a missense DCLRE1C variant to TCR beta V- and J-gene trimming.

Both 60 Vbeta primers and 13 Jbeta primers went into the PCR. Data came from immunoSEQ multiplex PCR; TCRdb stores just in-frame clones and leaves some out. The sample has 200,000 or so clones; around 73% are singletons. The receptor was derived from a male donor in good health and CMV-seronegative. The sequencing sample was made of PBMCs.

The CDR3 sequence is CASSADRDNQPQHF. The CDR3, as DNA: TGTGCCAGCAGTGCAGACAGGGATAATCAGCCCCAGCATTTT. The chain combines TRBV6-1 with TRBJ1-5; TRBD1 matches 7 bases. This CDR3 has 14 amino acids. V lost 4 bases to trimming and J lost 4 bases; unmatched junction nucleotides: 4. Germline CDR1 and CDR2: MNHNS and SASEGT.